The entry below describes one T cell receptor (beta chain). Authors' processing steps: Amplified reference gene primers provided the basis for estimating nucleated cell counts. The table came from immunoSEQ multiplex PCR; TCRdb's copy has only in-frame clones and leaves some out. That table supplies the V and J calls and clone size; D and trimming were determined from the DNA. The repertoire includes approximately 82,000 clones, around 83% of them detected once, and over 15% sits in the top ten. The sample belongs to a study of blood T cell repertoires in COVID-19. At the level of the study: The United States, Italy and Spain provided the acute and convalescent COVID-19 samples. The cDNA or gDNA used as material had been derived from T cells, B-cell-depleted T cells, or PBMCs.

The sequencing sample was made of peripheral blood. This TCR came from a woman in her sixties or seventies with acute or convalescent COVID-19.

The CDR3 nucleotides are TGTGCCAGCAGCCACGCGCAGGGTTTGCACAATGAGCAGTTCTTC. Residues: CASSHAQGLHNEQFF. This chain connects TRBV6-5 to TRBJ2-1; TRBD1 is a possible D gene (5 bases). Germline V gene data show CDR1 as MNHEY and CDR2 as SVGAGI. This CDR3 is 15 amino acids long. V shed 6 bases and J shed 5 bases, with 17 bases lying between them.